These 5 T cell receptor beta chains came from one sample sequenced in a study of early T cells in non-severe SARS-CoV-2 infection. In TCRdb, the 5' RACE reads were re-called with MiXCR into one record per CDR3 protein. There are around 70,000 distinct CDR3 sequences in the sample; roughly 10% occur only once, and roughly 3.2% lies in the top ten. Sequencing was carried out using whole blood. Source of these receptors: an adult who was a healthcare worker with PCR-confirmed SARS-CoV-2 infection or an uninfected control (not recorded which).

The V and J genes are TRBV29-1 and TRBJ1-4; the match to TRBD1 covers 7 bases. The CDR3 extends over 12 amino acids. V shed 8 bases and J 8 bases; nucleotides not matched to a gene: 8. The germline V gene has CDR1 SQVTM and CDR2 ANQGSEA. The CDR3 sequence is CSINRGGEKLFF. DNA for the CDR3: TGCAGCATCAACAGGGGAGGGGAAAAACTGTTTTTT.

This clonotype was picked up a small number of times. V usage is TRBV7-3 and J usage is TRBJ2-1; 7 bases fit TRBD1. The CDR3 has 14 residues. V lost 5 bases and J lost 7; bases outside the gene matches: 8. Germline loops: CDR1 SGHTA, CDR2 FQGTGA. The CDR3 region has the DNA TGTGCCAGCAGCCTAGGGGACAGACGAAATGAGCAGTTCTTC. It specifies CASSLGDRRNEQFF.

The CDR3 region is CASRGTSSYGEQFF. The DNA of the CDR3 is TGTGCCTCAAGGGGGACTAGCAGTTACGGTGAGCAGTTCTTC. V and J are TRBV6-6 and TRBJ2-1; 9 bases are a match to TRBD2. V shed 11 bases and J 9 bases; nucleotides not matched to a gene: 14. Germline values: CDR1 MNHNY, CDR2 SVGAGI (reference sequence). The CDR3 spans 14 residues.

This clonotype was seen a few times. This rearrangement joins TRBV20-1 to TRBJ2-2, with TRBD1 matching over 9 bases. The CDR3 length is 14 residues. CDR1 is DFQATT and CDR2 is SNEGSKA in the germline V gene (reference sequence). J lost 6 bases, V lost 3 bases, and 5 bases had no gene match. The CDR3 is CSARPGQGAGELFF. The CDR3 DNA follows: TGCAGTGCTAGGCCGGGACAGGGTGCCGGGGAGCTGTTTTTT.

This clonotype appeared many times. J is TRBJ2-7 and V is TRBV20-1; 8 bases are shared with TRBD1. The J segment lost 9 bases and the V segment lost 2 bases, leaving 6 bases of the junction unmatched. CDR1 is DFQATT and CDR2 is SNEGSKA in the germline V gene (reference sequence). This CDR3 has 12 residues. CDR3 nucleotide sequence: TGCAGTGCTAGATCCCAGGGGGCATCGCAGTACTTC. It encodes CSARSQGASQYF.